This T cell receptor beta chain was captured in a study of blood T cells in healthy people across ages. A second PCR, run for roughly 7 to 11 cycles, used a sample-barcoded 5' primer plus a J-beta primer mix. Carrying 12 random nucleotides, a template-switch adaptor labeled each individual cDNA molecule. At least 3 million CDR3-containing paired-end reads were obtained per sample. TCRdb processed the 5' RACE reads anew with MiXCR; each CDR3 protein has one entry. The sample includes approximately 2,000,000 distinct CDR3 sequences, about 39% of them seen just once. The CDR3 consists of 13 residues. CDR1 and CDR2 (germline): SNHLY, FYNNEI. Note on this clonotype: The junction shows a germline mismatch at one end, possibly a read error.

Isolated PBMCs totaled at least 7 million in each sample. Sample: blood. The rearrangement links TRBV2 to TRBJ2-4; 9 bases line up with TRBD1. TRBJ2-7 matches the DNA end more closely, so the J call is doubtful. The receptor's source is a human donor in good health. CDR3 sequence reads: CACRTGQGVEQYF. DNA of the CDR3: TGTGCCTGCAGGACGGGACAGGGTGTCGAGCAGTACTTC.